Below, 26 T cell receptor beta chains from the same sample are listed, as sequenced in a study of human T cells and chemical hapten exposure. From whole blood left unfractionated, total RNA was extracted. TCRdb itself ran the 5' RACE reads through MiXCR, one entry per CDR3 protein. The sample contains roughly 82,000 distinct CDR3 sequences, less than 20% of which appear only once. The receptors here all came from a female donor in good health.

The rearrangement links TRBV11-2 to TRBJ2-3, with D perhaps matching TRBD1 or TRBD2 (6 bases each). CDR1 and CDR2 from the germline V gene are SGHAT and FQNNGV. V gave up 0 bases and J gave up 9 bases, with 13 bases separating them. The CDR3 consists of 14 residues. The CDR3 reads CASSLDLSGATQYF. The CDR3 nucleotides read TGTGCCAGCAGCTTAGATCTGTCGGGGGCCACGCAGTATTTT. Full variable domain (outside the CDR3, taken from reference TRBV11-2 and TRBJ2-3): EAGVAQSPRYKIIEKRQSVAFWCNPISGHATLYWYQQILGQGPKLLIQFQNNGVVDDSQLPKDRFSAERLKGVDSTLKIQPAKLEDSAVYLCASSLDLSGATQYFGPGTRLTVL.

This clonotype was seen only a few times. The CDR3: CAISPTGTPNYGYTF. CDR3 bases: TGTGCCATCAGTCCTACCGGGACACCTAACTATGGCTACACCTTC. The chain employs TRBV10-3 and TRBJ1-2, with D maybe TRBD1 (6 bases). V gave up 5 bases and J gave up 0 bases, with 13 bases separating them. The CDR3 totals 15 residues. Germline V gene sequence: CDR1 ENHRY, CDR2 SYGVKD.

The CDR3 sequence: CASSTRLAEETQYF. Here the CDR3 DNA reads TGTGCCAGCAGCACACGACTAGCGGAAGAGACCCAGTACTTC. The V gene is TRBV3-1, the J gene TRBJ2-5; TRBD2 aligns across 9 bases. V lost 5 bases, J lost 3 bases, and 4 bases stayed unmatched. The germline gives CDR1 LGHDT, CDR2 YNNKEL (reference sequence). The CDR3 totals 14 residues.

The chain combines TRBV7-2 with TRBJ1-3; D gene ambiguous. Germline CDR1 and CDR2: SGHTA and FQGNSA. Trimming removed 5 bases at V and 3 bases at J, with 8 bases between. The CDR3 sequence is 13 residues long. This CDR3 is CASSPVIGNTIYF. The CDR3 DNA is TGTGCCAGCAGCCCAGTCATTGGAAACACCATATATTTT.

This clonotype was counted a few times. This rearrangement joins TRBV2 to TRBJ1-2, with TRBD1 matching 10 bases. The CDR3 is 13 residues long. The ends lost 6 bases at V and 7 bases at J; junction bases unmatched: 5. Germline CDR1 reads SNHLY; CDR2 reads FYNNEI. CDR3 region: CASRGQGVGGYTF. The CDR3 region has the DNA TGTGCCAGCAGAGGACAGGGGGTCGGTGGCTACACCTTC.

This clonotype was seen more than once but under ten times. The chain links TRBV20-1 to TRBJ2-2, with D possibly TRBD1 on 5 matching bases. CDR1 is DFQATT, CDR2 SNEGSKA, per germline (reference sequence). V was cut by 5 bases and J by 5 bases, with 15 bases left in between. The CDR3 is made up of 14 amino acids. The CDR3 reads CSAQTQTATGELFF. In nucleotides, the CDR3 is TGCAGTGCTCAGACCCAGACAGCAACCGGGGAGCTGTTTTTT.

V is TRBV6-6 and J is TRBJ1-1; the D is unclear. Germline CDR1 is MNHNY and CDR2 is SVGAGI (reference sequence). With 2 bases removed from V and 4 bases from J, the gap between germline ends came to 8 bases. The CDR3 has 13 amino acids. The CDR3 DNA reads as TGTGCCAGCAGTTACCAAGCGGCCACTGAAGCTTTCTTT. Amino acid sequence: CASSYQAATEAFF.

This clonotype has only a few counts. The rearrangement links TRBV10-3 to TRBJ2-7; D is ambiguous. Looked up from germline, CDR1 is ENHRY and CDR2 is SYGVKD. CDR3 length equals 14 residues. Trimming cost V 8 bases and J 2 bases, with 16 bases left between them. The CDR3 region is CAIGTQNPPYEQYF. Here the CDR3 DNA reads TGTGCCATCGGAACCCAAAACCCCCCCTACGAGCAGTACTTC.

V usage is TRBV27 and J usage is TRBJ2-2; 7 bases are a match to TRBD2. This CDR3 contains 14 residues. V shed 3 bases, J shed 7 bases, and the junction held 5 bases outside the gene matches. The germline CDR1 and CDR2 sequences are MNHEY and SMNVEV (reference sequence). Here the CDR3 reads CASSFIGEGGELFF. As DNA, the CDR3 is TGTGCCAGCAGTTTTATAGGGGAGGGCGGGGAGCTGTTTTTT.

This clonotype was recorded a few times. The chain employs TRBV3-1 and TRBJ1-2; 7 bases agree with TRBD1. The junction had 10 bases not matched to a gene; V was cut back by 0 bases and J by 0 bases. The CDR3 is 18 residues long. The germline V gene has CDR1 LGHDT and CDR2 YNNKEL (reference sequence). The CDR3 loop is CASSQDYGGGASNYGYTF. The DNA for the CDR3 is TGTGCCAGCAGCCAAGATTACGGAGGGGGCGCCTCTAACTATGGCTACACCTTC.

This clonotype was recorded a few times. V and J are TRBV19 and TRBJ2-4; perhaps D is TRBD1 or TRBD2 (5 bases each). Trimming stripped 5 bases from V and 9 bases from J, with 17 bases between. The germline V gene encodes CDR1 LNHDA and CDR2 SQIVND (reference sequence). The CDR3 covers 14 residues. The CDR3 DNA reads as TGTGCCAGTAGTCCCCGGCCCTATGGGGGCATTCAGTACTTC. Its translation is CASSPRPYGGIQYF.

V is TRBV6-5 and J is TRBJ1-1; D perhaps matches TRBD1 (5 bases). Trimming pared 8 bases from V and 6 bases from J, leaving 19 bases between. The CDR3 sequence is 14 residues long. CDR1 is MNHEY and CDR2 is SVGAGI in the germline V gene. This chain's CDR3 is CASSPGTSGAEAFF. CDR3 nucleotides: TGTGCCAGCTCACCAGGGACGTCGGGGGCTGAAGCTTTCTTT.

This clonotype was observed a handful of times. The chain employs TRBV7-8 and TRBJ2-1; D is possibly TRBD2 (6 bases). In germline, CDR1 is SGHVS, CDR2 FQNEAQ. This CDR3 comprises 16 residues. Trimming took off 5 bases at V and 5 bases at J, with 19 bases between the two ends. CDR3 loop: CASSPRLVNDDNEQFF. The CDR3, as DNA: TGTGCCAGCAGCCCGAGACTAGTAAACGACGACAATGAGCAGTTCTTC. Full variable domain (outside the CDR3, taken from reference TRBV7-8 and TRBJ2-1): GAGVSQSPRYKVAKRGQDVALRCDPISGHVSLFWYQQALGQGPEFLTYFQNEAQLDKSGLPSDRFFAERPEGSVSTLKIQRTQQEDSAVYLCASSPRLVNDDNEQFFGPGTRLTVL.

The chain joins TRBV19 to TRBJ1-2; 8 positions match TRBD1. This CDR3 has 14 amino acids. The V and J ends lost 3 bases and 2 bases, in that order; junction bases with no gene match: 2. Germline V CDR1 and CDR2: LNHDA, SQIVND (reference sequence). The DNA for the CDR3 is TGTGCCAGTAGTATCCCAGGGGGCAACTATGGCTACACCTTC. This translates into CASSIPGGNYGYTF.

The chain carries TRBV6-1 and TRBJ2-1, with D unresolved. V gave up 2 bases and J gave up 2 bases, with 10 bases separating them. Per germline, CDR1 MNHNS and CDR2 SASEGT. The CDR3 length is 15 residues. CDR3 DNA: TGTGCCAGCAGTGAAAGGTTGGAGCCCTACAATGAGCAGTTCTTC. Encoded protein: CASSERLEPYNEQFF.

Concerning this clonotype: The junction differs from germline at one of its ends, possibly a read error. V gene TRBV7-2 combines with J gene TRBJ1-5; D remains ambiguous. Germline-derived CDR1 and CDR2 are SGHTA and FQGNSA. The CDR3 runs to 18 residues. CDR3 nucleotide sequence: TGTGCCAGCAGCTCCATCCCGCCCCCCGGAGGTAGCAATCAGCCCAAGCATTTT. Residues: CASSSIPPPGGSNQPKHF.

V and J are TRBV20-1 and TRBJ2-5; D is unclear. V dropped 1 base and J dropped 5 bases, with 14 bases sitting between them. CDR1 and CDR2 from the germline V gene are DFQATT and SNEGSKA (reference sequence). CDR3 size: 14 residues. CDR3 coding DNA: TGCAGTGCTAGAGGCTCTTCCCCATTGGAGACCCAGTACTTC. It translates to CSARGSSPLETQYF.

This clonotype was observed a handful of times. This sequence joins TRBV28 and TRBJ1-2; 7 bases line up with TRBD1. CDR3 length: 13 amino acids. The J segment lost 8 bases and the V segment lost 8 bases, leaving 11 bases of the junction unmatched. The V gene's germline CDR1 is MDHEN and CDR2 SYDVKM. In nucleotides, the CDR3 is TGTGCCAGCGGGATAGAGGGGGCGCGAGGCTACACCTTC. Its protein product is CASGIEGARGYTF.

This clonotype was recorded many times. Here the CDR3 DNA reads TGTGCCAGCAGTTTGGGGGAAGATACGCAGTATTTT. Its protein product is CASSLGEDTQYF. This chain joins TRBV12-3 or TRBV12-4 and TRBJ2-3; tentatively, D is TRBD1 or TRBD2 (5 bases each). This CDR3 region has 12 residues. V lost 3 bases and J 5 bases, leaving 6 bases between the germline ends.

V usage is TRBV20-1 and J usage is TRBJ1-1; 7 nucleotides line up with TRBD1. CDR1 and CDR2 from the germline V gene are DFQATT and SNEGSKA (reference sequence). Trimming cost V 5 bases and J 0 bases; bases outside gene matches: 3. This CDR3 has 13 residues. DNA for the CDR3: TGCAGTGCTTCGGGACAGATGAACACTGAAGCTTTCTTT. Protein sequence: CSASGQMNTEAFF.

The chain couples TRBV11-1 to TRBJ2-1; 10 bases fit TRBD2. Germline V gene data show CDR1 as SGHAT and CDR2 as FQDESV (reference sequence). The CDR3 contains 15 residues. Trimming at V came to 3 bases and at J to 10 bases, leaving 9 bases not matched to a gene. The CDR3 sequence is CASSFRAGGLWEQFF. The CDR3 region has the DNA TGTGCCAGCAGCTTTAGAGCGGGAGGGCTTTGGGAGCAGTTCTTC.

In this sample, this clonotype turned up a few times. CDR3 sequence (DNA): TGTGCCAGCAGCTTAGGTTTGCAGGGGGCTTTAGGCTACACCTTC. Translated: CASSLGLQGALGYTF. The genes are TRBV7-2 and TRBJ1-2, with 8 bases aligning to TRBD1. The length of the CDR3 is 15 residues. The germline V gene has CDR1 SGHTA and CDR2 FQGNSA. Trimming took 1 base from V and 8 from J; bases not matched to a gene: 9. Based on the CDR3 plus reference TRBV7-2 and TRBJ1-2, the full variable domain is GAGVSQSPSNKVTEKGKDVELRCDPISGHTALYWYRQSLGQGLEFLIYFQGNSAPDKSGLPSDRFSAERTGGSVSTLTIQRTQQEDSAVYLCASSLGLQGALGYTFGSGTRLTVV.

This clonotype came up a few times. This rearrangement joins TRBV18 to TRBJ1-1; tentative D call: TRBD1 (5 bases). The V and J ends lost 2 bases and 5 bases respectively, with 12 bases between them. The CDR3 is 14 amino acids. Per the germline V gene, CDR1 is KGHSH and CDR2 is LQKENI. The CDR3 here is CASSPAFQGTEAFF. The DNA of the CDR3 is TGTGCCAGCTCACCAGCTTTCCAGGGAACTGAAGCTTTCTTT.

CDR3 region: CASSSPERGDYEQYF. CDR3 DNA sequence: TGTGCCAGCAGCTCCCCGGAGCGGGGAGACTACGAGCAGTACTTC. The chain links TRBV7-9 to TRBJ2-7; 7 bases line up with TRBD2. The CDR3 runs to 15 residues. Germline V gene data show CDR1 as SEHNR and CDR2 as FQNEAQ (reference sequence). V gave up 4 bases and J gave up 3 bases; unmatched junction bases: 9.

There are a few counts of this clonotype. The J gene is TRBJ2-7, the V gene TRBV5-1; TRBD2 matches at 7 bases. Germline assignment: CDR1 SGHRS and CDR2 YFSETQ. The CDR3 consists of 15 residues. Germline trimming cut 4 bases from V and 6 bases from J; bases unmatched to any gene: 13. CDR3: CASSLSPSGTGEQYF. DNA for the CDR3: TGCGCCAGCAGCCTCTCCCCTAGCGGCACGGGCGAGCAGTACTTC. The complete variable domain, with remaining parts taken from reference TRBV5-1 and TRBJ2-7, reads KAGVTQTPRYLIKTRGQQVTLSCSPISGHRSVSWYQQTPGQGLQFLFEYFSETQRNKGNFPGRFSGRQFSNSRSEMNVSTLELGDSALYLCASSLSPSGTGEQYFGPGTRLTVT.

This clonotype was observed a few times. The chain recombines TRBV2 with TRBJ2-3; D unresolved. There are 15 residues in the CDR3. Trimming removed 6 bases from V and 2 bases from J, with 15 bases in between. CDR1 and CDR2 from the germline V gene are SNHLY and FYNNEI. CDR3 loop: CASSGLAVATDTQYF. Written as DNA, the CDR3 is TGTGCCAGCAGCGGATTAGCAGTAGCCACAGATACGCAGTATTTT.